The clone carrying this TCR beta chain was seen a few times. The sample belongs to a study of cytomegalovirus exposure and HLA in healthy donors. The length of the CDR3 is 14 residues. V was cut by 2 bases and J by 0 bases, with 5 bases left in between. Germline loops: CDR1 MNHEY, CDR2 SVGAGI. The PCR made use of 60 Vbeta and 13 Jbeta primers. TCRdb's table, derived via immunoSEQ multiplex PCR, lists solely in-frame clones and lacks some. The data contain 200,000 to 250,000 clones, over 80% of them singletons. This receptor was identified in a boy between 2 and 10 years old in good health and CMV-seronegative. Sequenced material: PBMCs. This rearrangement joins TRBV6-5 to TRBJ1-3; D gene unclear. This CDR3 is CASSYGHSGNTIYF. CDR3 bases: TGTGCCAGCAGTTACGGGCACTCTGGAAACACCATATATTTT.